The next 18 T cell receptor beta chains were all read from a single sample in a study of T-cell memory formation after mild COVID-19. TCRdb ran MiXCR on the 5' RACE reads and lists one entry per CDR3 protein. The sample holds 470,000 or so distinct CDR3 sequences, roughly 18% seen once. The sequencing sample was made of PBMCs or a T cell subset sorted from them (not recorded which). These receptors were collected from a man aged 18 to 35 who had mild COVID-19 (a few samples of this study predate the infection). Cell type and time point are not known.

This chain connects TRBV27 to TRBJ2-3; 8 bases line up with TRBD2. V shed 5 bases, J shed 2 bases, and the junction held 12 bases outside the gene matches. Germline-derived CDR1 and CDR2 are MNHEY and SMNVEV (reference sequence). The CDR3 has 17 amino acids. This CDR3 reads CASSQSGSGGITDTQYF. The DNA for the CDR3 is TGTGCCAGCAGTCAATCCGGCAGCGGGGGAATCACAGATACGCAGTATTTT.

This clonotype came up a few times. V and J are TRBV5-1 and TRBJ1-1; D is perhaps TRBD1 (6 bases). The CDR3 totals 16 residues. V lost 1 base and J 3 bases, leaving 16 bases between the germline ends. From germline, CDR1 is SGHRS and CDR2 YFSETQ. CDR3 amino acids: CASSLLGAGFDTEAFF. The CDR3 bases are TGCGCCAGCAGCTTGTTGGGGGCCGGTTTTGACACTGAAGCTTTCTTT.

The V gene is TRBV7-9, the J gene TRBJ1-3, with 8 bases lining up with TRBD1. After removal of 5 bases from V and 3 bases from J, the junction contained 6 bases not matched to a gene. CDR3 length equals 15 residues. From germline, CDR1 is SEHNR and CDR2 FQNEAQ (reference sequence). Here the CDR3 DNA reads TGTGCCAGCAGCCCCGGGACAGGCCTTGGAAACACCATATATTTT. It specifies CASSPGTGLGNTIYF.

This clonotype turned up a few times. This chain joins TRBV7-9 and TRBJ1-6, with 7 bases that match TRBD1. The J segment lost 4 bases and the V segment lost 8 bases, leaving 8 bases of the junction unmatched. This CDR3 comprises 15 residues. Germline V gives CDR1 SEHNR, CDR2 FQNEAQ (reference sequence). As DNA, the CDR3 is TGTGCCAGCTCCCCCCCGGGACAGTATAATTCACCCCTCCACTTT. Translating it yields CASSPPGQYNSPLHF. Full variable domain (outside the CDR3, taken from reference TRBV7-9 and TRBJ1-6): DTGVSQNPRHKITKRGQNVTFRCDPISEHNRLYWYRQTLGQGPEFLTYFQNEAQLEKSRLLSDRFSAERPKGSFSTLEIQRTEQGDSAMYLCASSPPGQYNSPLHFGNGTRLTVT.

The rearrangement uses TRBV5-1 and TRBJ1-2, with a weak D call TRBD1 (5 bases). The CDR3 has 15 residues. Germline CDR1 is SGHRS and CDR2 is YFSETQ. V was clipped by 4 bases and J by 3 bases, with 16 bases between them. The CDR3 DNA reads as TGCGCCAGCAGCCCCCGCCAGGGAGGGTACTATGGCTACACCTTC. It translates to CASSPRQGGYYGYTF.

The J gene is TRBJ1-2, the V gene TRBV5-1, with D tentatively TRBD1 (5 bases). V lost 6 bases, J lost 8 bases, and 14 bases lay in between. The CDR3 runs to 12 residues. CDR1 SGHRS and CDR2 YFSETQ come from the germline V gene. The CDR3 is CASKEGAQGYTF. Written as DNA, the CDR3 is TGCGCCAGCAAGGAAGGGGCGCAGGGCTACACCTTC.

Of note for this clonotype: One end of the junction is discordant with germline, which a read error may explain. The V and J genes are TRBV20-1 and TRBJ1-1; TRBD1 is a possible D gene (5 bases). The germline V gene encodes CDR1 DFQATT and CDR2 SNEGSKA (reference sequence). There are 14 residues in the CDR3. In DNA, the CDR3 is TGCAGTGCTAGAGAATGGGGCAGTGACACTGAATCTTTCTTT. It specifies CSAREWGSDTESFF.

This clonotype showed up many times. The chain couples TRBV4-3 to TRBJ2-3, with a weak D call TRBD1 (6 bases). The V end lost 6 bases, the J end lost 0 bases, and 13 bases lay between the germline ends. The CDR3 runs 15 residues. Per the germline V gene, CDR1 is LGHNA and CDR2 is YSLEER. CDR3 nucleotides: TGCGCCAGCAGAAACAGGGCTTGGAGCACAGATACGCAGTATTTT. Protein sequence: CASRNRAWSTDTQYF.

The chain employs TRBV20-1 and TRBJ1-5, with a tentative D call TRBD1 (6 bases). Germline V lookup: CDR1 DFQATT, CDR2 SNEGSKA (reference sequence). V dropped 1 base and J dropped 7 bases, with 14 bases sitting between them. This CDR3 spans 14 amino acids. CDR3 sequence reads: CSARADTGSQPQHF. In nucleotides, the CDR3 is TGCAGTGCTAGAGCGGATACAGGGTCCCAGCCCCAGCATTTT.

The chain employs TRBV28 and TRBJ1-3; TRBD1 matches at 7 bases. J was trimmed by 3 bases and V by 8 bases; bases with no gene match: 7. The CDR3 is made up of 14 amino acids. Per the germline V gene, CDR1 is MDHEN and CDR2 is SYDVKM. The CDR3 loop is CASRRQGIGNTIYF. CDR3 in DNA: TGTGCCAGCCGGAGACAGGGCATTGGAAACACCATATATTTT.

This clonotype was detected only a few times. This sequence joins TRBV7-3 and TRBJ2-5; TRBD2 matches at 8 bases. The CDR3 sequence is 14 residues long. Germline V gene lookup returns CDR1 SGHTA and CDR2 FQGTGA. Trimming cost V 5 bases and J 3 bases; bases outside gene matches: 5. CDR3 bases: TGTGCCAGCAGCCCGAACGGGGGGGAAGAGACCCAGTACTTC. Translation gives CASSPNGGEETQYF. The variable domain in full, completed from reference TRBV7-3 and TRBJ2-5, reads GAGVSQTPSNKVTEKGKYVELRCDPISGHTALYWYRQSLGQGPEFLIYFQGTGAADDSGLPNDRFFAVRPEGSVSTLKIQRTERGDSAVYLCASSPNGGEETQYFGPGTRLLVL.

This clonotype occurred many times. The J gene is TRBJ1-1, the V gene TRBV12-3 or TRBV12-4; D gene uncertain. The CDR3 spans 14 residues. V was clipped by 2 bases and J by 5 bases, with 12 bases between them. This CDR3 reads CASSLSTQVTEAFF. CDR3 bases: TGTGCCAGCAGTTTATCAACTCAGGTAACTGAAGCTTTCTTT.

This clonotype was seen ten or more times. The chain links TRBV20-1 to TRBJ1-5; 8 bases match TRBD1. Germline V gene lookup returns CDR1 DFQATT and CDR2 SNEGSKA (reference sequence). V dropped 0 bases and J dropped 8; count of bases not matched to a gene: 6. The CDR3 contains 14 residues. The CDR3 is CSARDNRGGEPQHF. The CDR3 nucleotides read TGCAGTGCTAGAGATAACAGGGGGGGGGAGCCCCAGCATTTT.

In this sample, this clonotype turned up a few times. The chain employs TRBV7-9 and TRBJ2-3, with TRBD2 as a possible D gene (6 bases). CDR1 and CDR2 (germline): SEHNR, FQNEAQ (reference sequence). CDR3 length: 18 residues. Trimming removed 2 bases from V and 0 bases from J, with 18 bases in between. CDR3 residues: CASSLLRSGEWSTDTQYF. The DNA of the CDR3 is TGTGCCAGCAGCTTACTGAGGTCGGGGGAATGGAGCACAGATACGCAGTATTTT.

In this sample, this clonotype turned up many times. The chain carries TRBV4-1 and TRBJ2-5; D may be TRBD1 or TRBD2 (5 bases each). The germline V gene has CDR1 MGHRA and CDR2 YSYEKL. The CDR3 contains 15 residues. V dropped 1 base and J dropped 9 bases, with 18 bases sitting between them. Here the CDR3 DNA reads TGCGCCAGCAGCCAAGTCTACTACTCCACGGGGCCCCAGTACTTC. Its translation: CASSQVYYSTGPQYF.

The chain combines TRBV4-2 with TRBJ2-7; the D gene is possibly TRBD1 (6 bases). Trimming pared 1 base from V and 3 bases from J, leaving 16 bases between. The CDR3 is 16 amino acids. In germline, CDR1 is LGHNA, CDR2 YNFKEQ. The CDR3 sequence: CASSQVGGGEFYEQYF. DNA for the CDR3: TGTGCCAGCAGCCAAGTAGGGGGTGGGGAATTCTACGAGCAGTACTTC.

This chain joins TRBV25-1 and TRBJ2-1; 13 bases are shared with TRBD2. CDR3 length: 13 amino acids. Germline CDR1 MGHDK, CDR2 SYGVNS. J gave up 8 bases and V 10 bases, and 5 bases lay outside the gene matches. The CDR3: CATRLAGGDEQFF. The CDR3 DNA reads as TGTGCCACCCGACTAGCGGGGGGCGATGAGCAGTTCTTC.

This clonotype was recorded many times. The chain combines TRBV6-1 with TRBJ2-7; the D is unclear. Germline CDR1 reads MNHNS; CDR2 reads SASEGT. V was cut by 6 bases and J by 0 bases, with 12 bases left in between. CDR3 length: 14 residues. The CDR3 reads CASSLGPSSYEQYF. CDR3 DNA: TGTGCCAGCAGCCTCGGGCCGTCCTCCTACGAGCAGTACTTC.